The rows below give T cell receptor beta chains drawn from one sample of a study of OX40 agonist ivuxolimab in advanced cancers. TCRdb's copy holds only in-frame clones and misses some; the assay was immunoSEQ multiplex PCR. The table has approximately 61,000 clones, around 91% seen once. This specimen consisted of CD4+ or CD8+ T cells sorted from blood, obtained in a trial of the OX40 agonist ivuxolimab. The receptors shown here come from an adult with an advanced solid tumor such as melanoma, head and neck, liver or kidney cancer. CDR3s include the opening cysteine and the closing phenylalanine or tryptophan. Fields, in order: clone size, J gene, V gene, D gene, CDR3 protein, CDR3 DNA. A D gene is named only where the DNA matches it firmly. Part of the rows lack a size; the others show once, few, many or a class for expanded clones.

NA TRBJ2-7 TRBV11-3 NA CASSLVQGAYEQYF TGTGCCAGCAGCTTAGTGCAGGGAGCCTACGAGCAGTACTTC
NA TRBJ2-2 TRBV29-1 NA CSVAIHTGELFF TGCAGCGTTGCCATTCACACCGGGGAGCTGTTTTTT
NA TRBJ2-1 TRBV19 NA CASSGRGYNEQFF TGTGCCAGTAGCGGACGAGGGTACAATGAGCAGTTCTTC
once TRBJ2-7 TRBV13 NA CASSPSSGHEQYF TGTGCCAGCAGCCCCAGCTCAGGGCACGAGCAGTACTTC
NA TRBJ1-6 TRBV5-6 TRBD1 CASSLDRGGYNSPLHF TGTGCCAGCAGTTTGGACAGGGGCGGGTATAATTCACCCCTCCACTTT
NA TRBJ2-4 TRBV11-3 NA CASSETSFQAHIQYF TGTGCCAGCAGCGAAACTAGTTTCCAGGCCCACATTCAGTACTTC
once TRBJ2-3 TRBV2 NA CASSESGLKRIDTQYF TGTGCCAGCAGTGAATCTGGACTAAAACGGATAGATACGCAGTATTTT
NA TRBJ1-5 TRBV27 NA CASREGYGNQPQHF TGTGCCAGCAGAGAAGGGTACGGCAATCAGCCCCAGCATTTT
NA TRBJ1-2 TRBV5-6 NA CASSLTRDGYYGYTF TGTGCCAGCAGCTTGACCCGGGACGGATACTATGGCTACACCTTC
NA TRBJ2-7 TRBV7-9 TRBD2 CASNSGSYEQYF TGTGCCAGCAACAGCGGGAGCTACGAGCAGTACTTC
once TRBJ2-5 TRBV7-9 TRBD1 CASSLGLTGSEETQYF TGTGCCAGCAGCTTAGGGCTGACAGGGTCAGAAGAGACCCAGTACTTC
NA TRBJ2-2 TRBV15 NA CATSRDLGTKNTGELFF TGTGCCACCAGCAGAGATCTCGGGACGAAGAACACCGGGGAGCTGTTTTTT
NA TRBJ2-7 TRBV6-1 NA CASRGGASYEQYF TGTGCCAGCAGGGGGGGCGCCTCCTACGAGCAGTACTTC
once TRBJ2-7 TRBV9 TRBD1 CASSYGTDPNEQYF TGTGCCAGCAGTTACGGGACAGACCCCAACGAGCAGTACTTC
NA TRBJ2-1 TRBV18 TRBD2 CASSSGLAEYNEQFF TGTGCCAGCTCGTCAGGACTAGCGGAATACAATGAGCAGTTCTTC
NA TRBJ2-6 TRBV7-9 NA CASSLQGTGANVLTF TGTGCCAGCAGCCTTCAGGGGACTGGGGCCAACGTCCTGACTTTC
NA TRBJ1-5 TRBV28 NA CASSFLLNSNQPQHF TGTGCCAGCAGTTTTTTGTTAAATAGCAATCAGCCCCAGCATTTT
NA TRBJ2-1 TRBV11-2 NA CASSQNEQFF TGTGCCAGCAGCCAGAATGAGCAGTTCTTC
NA TRBJ2-1 TRBV4-3 TRBD2 CASSQSGTSGYGRNEQFF TGCGCCAGCAGCCAATCCGGGACTAGCGGCTATGGTCGGAATGAGCAGTTCTTC
NA TRBJ1-1 TRBV18 NA CASSPFDRQHDQEAFF TGTGCCAGCTCACCCTTCGACAGGCAACACGATCAGGAAGCTTTCTTT
NA TRBJ2-7 TRBV7-9 NA CASSLSSGYEQYF TGTGCCAGCAGCCTTTCTTCGGGATACGAGCAGTACTTC
NA TRBJ1-2 TRBV2 NA CASTGTSNYGYTF TGTGCCAGCACCGGGACAAGCAACTATGGCTACACCTTC
NA TRBJ2-1 TRBV13 TRBD1 CASSTGQGWGEQFF TGTGCCAGCAGCACCGGACAGGGATGGGGTGAGCAGTTCTTC
NA TRBJ2-1 TRBV13 NA CASSLDGSAHYNEQFF TGTGCCAGCAGCTTAGATGGTAGCGCCCACTACAATGAGCAGTTCTTC
NA TRBJ2-7 TRBV4-3 NA CASSQGGGGVEQYF TGCGCCAGCAGCCAAGGAGGAGGGGGCGTCGAGCAGTACTTC
NA TRBJ2-1 TRBV9 NA CASSVATDGRLVGNEQFF TGTGCCAGCAGCGTAGCTACCGATGGCAGGCTTGTGGGCAATGAGCAGTTCTTC
NA TRBJ2-7 TRBV27 NA CASRTGGLAYEQYF TGTGCCAGCAGAACGGGGGGCCTCGCCTACGAGCAGTACTTC
NA TRBJ2-7 TRBV19 NA CASSMDTSYEQYF TGTGCCAGTAGTATGGACACTTCCTACGAGCAGTACTTC
NA TRBJ2-7 TRBV27 TRBD2 CASSLGGQAYEQYF TGTGCCAGCAGTTTGGGAGGGCAGGCCTACGAGCAGTACTTC
NA TRBJ2-7 TRBV27 TRBD2 CASSLLAEHSYEQYF TGTGCCAGCAGTTTGCTAGCGGAACACTCCTACGAGCAGTACTTC
NA TRBJ2-7 TRBV27 TRBD2 CASSRLAESYEQYF TGTGCCAGCAGCCGACTAGCGGAGTCCTACGAGCAGTACTTC
NA TRBJ1-2 TRBV9 NA CASSVEDMRGPYGYTF TGTGCCAGCAGCGTAGAGGACATGCGGGGGCCCTATGGCTACACCTTC
NA TRBJ2-1 TRBV4-3 NA CASSQRGAGRDNEQFF TGCGCCAGCAGCCAACGGGGAGCGGGTAGGGACAATGAGCAGTTCTTC
NA TRBJ2-2 TRBV5-4 NA CASSSQGYTGELFF TGTGCCAGCAGCTCACAAGGGTACACCGGGGAGCTGTTTTTT
NA TRBJ2-3 TRBV7-9 TRBD1 CASSLTGGSTDTQYF TGTGCCAGCAGCTTAACAGGGGGGAGCACAGATACGCAGTATTTT
NA TRBJ2-2 TRBV27 TRBD2 CASSLTSGRADTGELFF TGTGCCAGCAGTTTAACTAGCGGGAGGGCCGATACCGGGGAGCTGTTTTTT
NA TRBJ1-4 TRBV9 NA CASSGRQGHEKLFF TGTGCCAGCAGCGGACGCCAGGGGCATGAAAAACTGTTTTTT
once TRBJ2-7 TRBV7-2 NA CASSLGVETPILYEQYF TGTGCCAGCAGCTTAGGAGTCGAAACTCCAATCCTCTACGAGCAGTACTTC
NA TRBJ1-1 TRBV5-1 NA CASRSPGQNTEAFF TGCGCCAGCAGGTCCCCGGGCCAAAACACTGAAGCTTTCTTT
once TRBJ2-1 TRBV28 TRBD2 CASSSGLADNEQFF TGTGCCAGCAGTTCCGGACTAGCGGACAATGAGCAGTTCTTC
NA TRBJ1-4 TRBV6-1 NA CASSATGTTTNEKLFF TGTGCCAGCAGTGCAACCGGGACGACAACTAATGAAAAACTGTTTTTT
NA TRBJ1-5 TRBV6-1 NA CASSEVGLTNNQPQHF TGTGCCAGCAGTGAAGTTGGACTGACGAATAATCAGCCCCAGCATTTT
NA TRBJ2-7 TRBV25-1 NA CASSEAGLDEQYF TGTGCCAGCAGTGAGGCAGGGTTAGACGAGCAGTACTTC
NA TRBJ1-4 TRBV27 NA CASSLTENEKLFF TGTGCCAGCAGTTTGACAGAGAATGAAAAACTGTTTTTT
NA TRBJ1-5 TRBV5-1 NA CASSFADSNQPQHF TGTGCCAGCAGCTTTGCCGATAGCAATCAGCCCCAGCATTTT
NA TRBJ2-7 TRBV18 NA CASSPPEDTSYEQYF TGTGCCAGCTCACCACCTGAGGACACATCCTACGAGCAGTACTTC
once TRBJ2-3 TRBV7-9 NA CASSLIADTQYF TGTGCCAGCAGCCTTATAGCAGATACGCAGTATTTT
once TRBJ1-5 TRBV27 NA CASSLYAGVSNQPQHF TGTGCCAGCAGTTTATATGCAGGGGTAAGCAATCAGCCCCAGCATTTT
NA TRBJ2-1 TRBV6-6 NA CASSLGRWQFF TGTGCCAGCAGTTTGGGTCGTTGGCAGTTCTTC
NA TRBJ2-7 TRBV30 NA CAWSNGVAEYEQYF TGTGCCTGGAGTAACGGGGTCGCGGAGTACGAGCAGTACTTC
NA TRBJ1-1 TRBV4-1 TRBD1 CASSQEGQGWGLVEAFF TGCGCCAGCAGCCAAGAGGGACAGGGGTGGGGACTGGTTGAAGCTTTCTTT
NA TRBJ2-7 TRBV5-4 NA CASSLYPENEQYF TGTGCCAGCAGCTTGTACCCCGAAAACGAGCAGTACTTC
NA TRBJ2-3 TRBV7-3 TRBD2 CASSRTSGITDTQYF TGTGCCAGCAGCCGGACTAGCGGGATCACAGATACGCAGTATTTT
once TRBJ2-7 TRBV11-2 NA CASSLASSSSYEQYF TGTGCCAGCAGCTTAGCGTCTTCCAGCTCCTACGAGCAGTACTTC